This is a list of T cell receptor beta chains from one sample in a study of OX40 agonist ivuxolimab in advanced cancers. The protocol was immunoSEQ multiplex PCR, while the TCRdb copy is restricted to in-frame clones and leaves out a portion. The repertoire holds 60,000 to 75,000 clones, with approximately 92% as singletons. This specimen was CD4+ or CD8+ T cells sorted from blood, taken in a trial of the OX40 agonist ivuxolimab. The receptors originated from an adult with an advanced solid tumor such as melanoma, head and neck, liver or kidney cancer. CDR3s include the opening cysteine and the closing phenylalanine or tryptophan. D genes are given only for firm matches. Only some rows state a clone size, as once, few, many or a class for expanded clones.

cdr3_nt cdr3_aa j_call v_call d_call clone_size
TGTGCCAGCACCGACTTTTACAATGAGCAGTTCTTC CASTDFYNEQFF TRBJ2-1 TRBV7-9 - -
TGTGCCAGCACCCCAGGACAGGGCTGGCCCGAAGCTTTCTTT CASTPGQGWPEAFF TRBJ1-1 TRBV2 TRBD1 -
TGCGCCAGCAGCCAGACTAGCGGGCTGAACTACGAGCAGTACTTC CASSQTSGLNYEQYF TRBJ2-7 TRBV4-3 TRBD2 -
TGTGCCAGCTCACCTTCGCCCCCCCTAGCCAAGTACTACGAGCAGTACTTC CASSPSPPLAKYYEQYF TRBJ2-7 TRBV18 - -
TGTGCCAGCAGCCCTACAGGGGGCGCGGGGGGCTACACCTTC CASSPTGGAGGYTF TRBJ1-2 TRBV7-3 TRBD1 -
TGTGCCAGCAGCCGAGAACCAGCGTTTGGCTACACCTTC CASSREPAFGYTF TRBJ1-2 TRBV6-6 - -
TGTGCCAGCAGCGTAGCGGGGGGACCCCTCCACGAGCAGTACTTC CASSVAGGPLHEQYF TRBJ2-7 TRBV9 TRBD2 -
TGTGCCAGCAGTTTAACAGGTTATTACAATGAGCAGTTCTTC CASSLTGYYNEQFF TRBJ2-1 TRBV27 - -
TGCGCCAGCAGCCTACCGCTCGAACAGGGAAATCTTACCAGCACAGATACGCAGTATTTT CASSLPLEQGNLTSTDTQYF TRBJ2-3 TRBV5-1 - -
TGCGCCAGCAGCCAAGATAGGGGGACAGGGGGCCCTCTGTTTTTT CASSQDRGTGGPLFF TRBJ2-2 TRBV4-3 TRBD1 few
TGTGCCAGCAGCCGGGGACAGCATAGCAATCAGCCCCAGCATTTT CASSRGQHSNQPQHF TRBJ1-5 TRBV7-9 TRBD1 -
TGTGCCAGCAGCTCGAGAGGGCTGCGGGGGGGCGAGCAAGAGACCCAGTACTTC CASSSRGLRGGEQETQYF TRBJ2-5 TRBV13 TRBD2 once
TGTGCCAGCAGCTCCGGGACGGAACTCTCCTACGAGCAGTACTTC CASSSGTELSYEQYF TRBJ2-7 TRBV13 - -
TGTGCCAGCAGCCCCCCTATGGCAGCGGGCACTGAAGCTTTCTTT CASSPPMAAGTEAFF TRBJ1-1 TRBV5-5 - -
TGTGCCAGTAGTATAAGGACAGGGGACTACGAGCAGTACTTC CASSIRTGDYEQYF TRBJ2-7 TRBV19 TRBD1 -
TGTGCCTGGAGTGTCTTCACTGAAGCTTTCTTT CAWSVFTEAFF TRBJ1-1 TRBV30 - once
TGTGCCAGCAGCTTAGGTTTGTGGCAGGGATCATCTAACTATGGCTACACCTTC CASSLGLWQGSSNYGYTF TRBJ1-2 TRBV7-8 - -
TGTGCCAGCCTCTCAACAGCTGCAACTAATGAAAAACTGTTTTTT CASLSTAATNEKLFF TRBJ1-4 TRBV7-9 - -
TGTGCCAGCAGTTACTCGATACTAGCGGGCCCCTACGAGCAGTACTTC CASSYSILAGPYEQYF TRBJ2-7 TRBV6-6 TRBD2 -
TGTGCCAGCAGATCGACAGGAACTAATGAAAAACTGTTTTTT CASRSTGTNEKLFF TRBJ1-4 TRBV27 - -
TGTGCCAGCAGCTTGGCCCCAGCAGGGGAGTACTTC CASSLAPAGEYF TRBJ2-7 TRBV5-6 - -
TGTGCCAGCAGCCCCTTTCACAGGGGGCAGGGCCATGGCTACACCTTC CASSPFHRGQGHGYTF TRBJ1-2 TRBV9 TRBD1 -
TGTGCCAGTAGTACCGGGTCCGGGGGACAGCCCCAGCATTTT CASSTGSGGQPQHF TRBJ1-5 TRBV19 - -
TGCGCCAGCAGCCAAGAATTGCGTCGGGGTAACACTGAAGCTTTCTTT CASSQELRRGNTEAFF TRBJ1-1 TRBV4-1 - -
TGTGCCAGCAGCATCGGGAGGGCCTCCTACAATGAGCAGTTCTTC CASSIGRASYNEQFF TRBJ2-1 TRBV5-8 TRBD2 -
TGTGCCATCAGTGAGCCTGACAGGAAGTGGCCTTACGAGCAGTACTTC CAISEPDRKWPYEQYF TRBJ2-7 TRBV10-3 - -
TGTGCCACCTGGACTAGCGGCACAGATACGCAGTATTTT CATWTSGTDTQYF TRBJ2-3 TRBV10-3 TRBD2 -
TGTGCCAGCAGCGACCGGGACATCCATCAGCCCCAGCATTTT CASSDRDIHQPQHF TRBJ1-5 TRBV21-1 - -
TGTGCCAGCAGTTACTCGACCCCGGTCGGGTACGATGAAGCTTTCTTT CASSYSTPVGYDEAFF TRBJ1-1 TRBV6-5 - -
TGTGCCAGCAGCTTAGGGACAGGAGAAAAACTGTTTTTT CASSLGTGEKLFF TRBJ1-4 TRBV7-9 TRBD1 -
TGCGCCAGCAGCTTCGTCGGGACTCTATCCTACGAGCAGTACTTC CASSFVGTLSYEQYF TRBJ2-7 TRBV5-1 - -
TGCGCCAGCAGCCCTGTGGGACAGGGGCTTGAGTCTGAAAAACTGTTTTTT CASSPVGQGLESEKLFF TRBJ1-4 TRBV5-1 TRBD1 -
TGCAGCGTTGAAGATCCGGCAGGGTCGCGCGCTGAAGCTTTCTTT CSVEDPAGSRAEAFF TRBJ1-1 TRBV29-1 - -
TGCGCCAGCAGCCTAGACATCGGTCGCAGGAACACTGAAGCTTTCTTT CASSLDIGRRNTEAFF TRBJ1-1 TRBV5-1 - -
TGCAGCGCTGGAGGCCTCAACGAGCAGTACTTC CSAGGLNEQYF TRBJ2-7 TRBV29-1 - -
TGCAGCGTGACAGCAAAAATCCGGGACAGGGTTACCTACGAGCAGTACTTC CSVTAKIRDRVTYEQYF TRBJ2-7 TRBV29-1 TRBD1 once
TGTGCCAGCAGCTTTAGAGGACTAGGGAGCACAGATACGCAGTATTTT CASSFRGLGSTDTQYF TRBJ2-3 TRBV7-8 TRBD2 once
TGTGCCAGCAGTACTACAGGGTATTCTGGAAACACCATATATTTT CASSTTGYSGNTIYF TRBJ1-3 TRBV6-1 - -
TGTGCCAGCAATTCCGGGACTAGGGTTTACAATGAGCAGTTCTTC CASNSGTRVYNEQFF TRBJ2-1 TRBV27 TRBD2 -
TGTGCCAGCAGCCCCCGGGACAAAGTTTACGAGCAGTACTTC CASSPRDKVYEQYF TRBJ2-7 TRBV11-2 - -
TGTGCCAGCAGCCCCACAGGATCGGGCAACACCATATATTTT CASSPTGSGNTIYF TRBJ1-3 TRBV7-9 - -
TGTGCCAGCAGCTTACGGGCCGGCGACAGTAGCACAGATACGCAGTATTTT CASSLRAGDSSTDTQYF TRBJ2-3 TRBV7-6 - once
TGTGCCAGCAGCCCGCAACAGGGTCCGGGAAACACCATATATTTT CASSPQQGPGNTIYF TRBJ1-3 TRBV11-2 - -
TGCGCCAGCTCCTGGACAGCAAACACTGAAGCTTTCTTT CASSWTANTEAFF TRBJ1-1 TRBV5-1 - few
TGTGCCAGCAGCCAGATCGCGTCCCCCTGGGCTTTCTTT CASSQIASPWAFF TRBJ1-1 TRBV14 - -
TGTGCCAGTAGTATAGGAGGCACCCCGCCCGATACGCAGTATTTT CASSIGGTPPDTQYF TRBJ2-3 TRBV19 - -
TGCAGCGTTGAGGTTCGAGGGGTCCAAGAGACCCAGTACTTC CSVEVRGVQETQYF TRBJ2-5 TRBV29-1 - -
TGTGCCAGCAGCTTGGCCATTTTGACAGGAGCCTTCACTGAAGCTTTCTTT CASSLAILTGAFTEAFF TRBJ1-1 TRBV5-6 - -